This TCR beta chain was identified in a study of cytomegalovirus exposure and HLA in healthy donors. Study context: Later, an analysis reported that the approximately 120 validation repertoires had used the same platform as the 666 first-cohort repertoires.

Clones were read by immunoSEQ multiplex PCR, and TCRdb kept only the in-frame ones, dropping some. The sample includes fewer than 120,000 clones, around 87% of them seen just once. The junction had 11 bases not matched to a gene; V was cut back by 4 bases and J by 4 bases. Per the germline V gene, CDR1 is LNHNV and CDR2 is YYDKDF (reference sequence). The CDR3 spans 16 residues. Study-wide results and caveats: Most observed TCR sequences were rare, whereas some public TCRs were detected in many donors.

In the case of this clone: Its specificity is unknown.

The sequencing sample was made of PBMCs. This chain joins TRBV15 and TRBJ2-5, with TRBD1 matching over 8 bases. This receptor was obtained from a woman aged 25-40 years in good health and CMV-seropositive. For the CDR3, the DNA is TGTGCCACCAGCATCCCCACAGGGGGGCGTTCAGAGACCCAGTACTTC. Protein sequence: CATSIPTGGRSETQYF.